The 9 T cell receptor beta chains below were found in one sample sequenced in a study of T-cell reconstitution after alpha-beta-depleted transplantation in children. Preparation of the TCRbeta library involved a method that used unique molecular identifiers. TCRdb independently ran MiXCR on the PCR reads; one entry per CDR3 protein. The sample includes around 670,000 distinct CDR3 sequences, about an eighth of them seen just once. The source material was PBMCs, sampled before TCRalphabeta/CD19-depleted stem cell transplant. Receptors were obtained from a girl aged 2 to 9 with congenital amegakaryocytic thrombocytopenia, due to receive a stem cell transplant.

The chain carries TRBV20-1 and TRBJ2-5; no clear D gene. Trimming removed 7 bases at V and 4 bases at J, with 13 bases between. Germline CDR1 and CDR2: DFQATT and SNEGSKA (reference sequence). The CDR3 contains 12 residues. CDR3 sequence reads: CSVGDSSETQYF. As DNA, the CDR3 is TGCAGTGTAGGAGACTCGTCAGAGACCCAGTACTTC.

This clonotype was found a few times. The chain couples TRBV5-1 to TRBJ2-2; 8 bases fit TRBD2. Looked up from germline, CDR1 is SGHRS and CDR2 is YFSETQ. This CDR3 is 17 amino acids long. V lost 0 bases, J lost 3 bases, and 7 bases stayed unmatched. The CDR3: CASSLVPGGRDTGELFF. The CDR3, as DNA: TGCGCCAGCAGCTTGGTGCCGGGAGGGCGGGACACCGGGGAGCTGTTTTTT.

This clonotype has a handful of counts. CDR3: CASSRTGLGQFF. The CDR3 region has the DNA TGTGCCAGCAGTCGGACGGGACTCGGGCAGTTCTTC. The V and J genes are TRBV12-3 or TRBV12-4 and TRBJ2-1; tentatively, D is TRBD2 (6 bases). Trimming removed 5 bases from V and 12 bases from J, with 14 bases in between. The length of the CDR3 is 12 residues.

This clonotype was counted a few times. V usage is TRBV14 and J usage is TRBJ1-1, with D unresolved. The CDR3 is made up of 13 amino acids. Germline V gives CDR1 SGHDN, CDR2 FVKESK. Trimming removed 1 base at V and 10 bases at J, with 13 bases between. In nucleotides, the CDR3 is TGTGCCAGCAGCCAAGCCGACACGGGTGTAGCTTTCTTT. It encodes CASSQADTGVAFF.

The CDR3 DNA follows: TGTGCCAGCAGTTTACAGCGGGTGAAGACCGGGGAGCTGTTTTTT. Residues: CASSLQRVKTGELFF. V gene TRBV12-3 or TRBV12-4 combines with J gene TRBJ2-2, with D possibly being TRBD2 (6 bases). The CDR3 length is 15 residues. Trimming cost V 2 bases and J 5 bases, with 12 bases left between them.

This clonotype was recorded at least ten times. This chain connects TRBV12-3 or TRBV12-4 to TRBJ1-5; possibly TRBD1 for D (5 bases). This CDR3 has 14 residues. The germline V and J ends were trimmed by 6 bases and 4 bases, with 13 bases remaining between them. CDR3 amino acids: CASRPGTGNQPQHF. The CDR3 DNA reads TGTGCCAGCAGACCCGGGACGGGTAATCAGCCCCAGCATTTT.

This clonotype was detected once. The chain employs TRBV14 and TRBJ2-5, with 7 bases aligning to TRBD2. CDR1 SGHDN and CDR2 FVKESK come from the germline V gene. With 1 base clipped from V and 5 bases from J, the junction kept 7 bases outside the gene matches. The CDR3 is made up of 15 amino acids. The CDR3 reads CASSQVIGGSETQYF. CDR3 bases: TGTGCCAGCAGCCAAGTAATCGGCGGGAGTGAGACCCAGTACTTC.

The J gene is TRBJ2-2, the V gene TRBV12-3 or TRBV12-4; no clear D. This CDR3 has 12 residues. Trimming removed 7 bases at V and 4 bases at J, with 7 bases between. DNA for the CDR3: TGTGCCAGCACCCTGGGCACCGGGGAGCTGTTTTTT. Protein sequence: CASTLGTGELFF.

As concerns this clonotype: One base away lies a much larger clone, so this may be a sequencing read error. The chain recombines TRBV29-1 with TRBJ1-2; D perhaps matches TRBD1 (5 bases). Germline V gene data show CDR1 as SQVTM and CDR2 as ANQGSEA. This CDR3 region has 11 residues. The CDR3 nucleotides are TGCAGCGTTGAAGGGGGGGATGGCGACACCTTC. Translated, it gives CSVEGGDGDTF.